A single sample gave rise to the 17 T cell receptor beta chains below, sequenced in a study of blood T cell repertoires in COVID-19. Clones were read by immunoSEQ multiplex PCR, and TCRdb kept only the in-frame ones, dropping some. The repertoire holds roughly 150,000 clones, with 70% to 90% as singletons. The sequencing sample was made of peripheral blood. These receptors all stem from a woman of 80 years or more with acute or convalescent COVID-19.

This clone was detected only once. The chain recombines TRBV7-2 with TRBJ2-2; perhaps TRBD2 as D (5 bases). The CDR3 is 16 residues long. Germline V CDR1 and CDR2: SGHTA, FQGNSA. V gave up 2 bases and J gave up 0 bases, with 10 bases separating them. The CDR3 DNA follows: TGTGCCAGCAGCTTATTTTCGGAGGCGAACACCGGGGAGCTGTTTTTT. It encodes CASSLFSEANTGELFF.

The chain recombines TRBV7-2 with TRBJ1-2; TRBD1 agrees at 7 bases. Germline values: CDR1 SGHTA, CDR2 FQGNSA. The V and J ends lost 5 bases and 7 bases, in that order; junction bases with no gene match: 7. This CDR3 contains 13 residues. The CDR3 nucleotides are TGTGCCAGCAGCCTCTCCGGACAGGCTGGCTACACCTTC. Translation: CASSLSGQAGYTF. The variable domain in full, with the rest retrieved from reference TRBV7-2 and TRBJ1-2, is GAGVSQSPSNKVTEKGKDVELRCDPISGHTALYWYRQSLGQGLEFLIYFQGNSAPDKSGLPSDRFSAERTGGSVSTLTIQRTQQEDSAVYLCASSLSGQAGYTFGSGTRLTVV.

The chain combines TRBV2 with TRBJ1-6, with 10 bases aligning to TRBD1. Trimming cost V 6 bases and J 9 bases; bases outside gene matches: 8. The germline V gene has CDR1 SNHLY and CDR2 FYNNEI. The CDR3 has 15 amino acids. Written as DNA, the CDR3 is TGTGCCAGCAGGCCTTCGACAGGGGGCGGTTCACCCCTCCACTTT. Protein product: CASRPSTGGGSPLHF.

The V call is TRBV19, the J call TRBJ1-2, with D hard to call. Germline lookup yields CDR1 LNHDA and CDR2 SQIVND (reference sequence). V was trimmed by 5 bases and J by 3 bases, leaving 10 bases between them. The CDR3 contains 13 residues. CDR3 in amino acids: CASSESQYYGYTF. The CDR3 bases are TGTGCCAGTAGTGAATCGCAGTACTATGGCTACACCTTC.

This chain's CDR3 is CASSPGTPEAFF. The DNA of the CDR3 is TGTGCCAGCTCACCCGGGACACCTGAAGCTTTCTTT. V usage is TRBV18 and J usage is TRBJ1-1, with D perhaps matching TRBD1 (6 bases). The CDR3 is made up of 12 amino acids. The germline V gene encodes CDR1 KGHSH and CDR2 LQKENI. V dropped 3 bases and J dropped 6 bases, with 8 bases sitting between them.

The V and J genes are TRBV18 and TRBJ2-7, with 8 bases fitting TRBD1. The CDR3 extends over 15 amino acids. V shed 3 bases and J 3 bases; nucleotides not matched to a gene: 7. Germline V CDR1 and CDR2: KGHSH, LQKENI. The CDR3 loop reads CASSPDRGPGYEQYF. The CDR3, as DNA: TGTGCCAGCTCACCTGACAGGGGCCCGGGCTACGAGCAGTACTTC.

DNA for the CDR3: TGTGCCAGCAGTTTCCCGGACAGGGACGCAGCTTTCTTT. Protein sequence: CASSFPDRDAAFF. The V gene is TRBV12-3 or TRBV12-4, the J gene TRBJ1-1, with 8 bases aligning to TRBD1. The J segment lost 10 bases and the V segment lost 3 bases, leaving 7 bases of the junction unmatched. The CDR3 is 13 amino acids.

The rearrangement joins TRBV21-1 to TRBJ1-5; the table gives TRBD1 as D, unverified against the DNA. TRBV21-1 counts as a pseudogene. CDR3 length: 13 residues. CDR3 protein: CASNTGVDQPQHF. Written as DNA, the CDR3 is TGTGCCAGCAACACAGGGGTGGACCAGCCCCAGCATTTT.

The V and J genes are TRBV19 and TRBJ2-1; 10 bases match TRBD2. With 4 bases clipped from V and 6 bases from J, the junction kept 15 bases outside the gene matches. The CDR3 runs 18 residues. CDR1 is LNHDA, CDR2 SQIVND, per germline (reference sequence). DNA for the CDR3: TGTGCCAGTAGTAACAAGCGGGGGGGGCGAATACTGCGCAATGAGCAGTTCTTC. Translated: CASSNKRGGRILRNEQFF.

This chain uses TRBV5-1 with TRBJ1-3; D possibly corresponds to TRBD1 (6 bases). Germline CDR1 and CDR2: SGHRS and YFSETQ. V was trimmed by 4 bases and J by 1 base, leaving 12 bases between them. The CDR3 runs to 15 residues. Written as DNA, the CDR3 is TGCGCCAGCAGCCCCTCCGGGACATCTGGAAACACCATATATTTT. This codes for CASSPSGTSGNTIYF.

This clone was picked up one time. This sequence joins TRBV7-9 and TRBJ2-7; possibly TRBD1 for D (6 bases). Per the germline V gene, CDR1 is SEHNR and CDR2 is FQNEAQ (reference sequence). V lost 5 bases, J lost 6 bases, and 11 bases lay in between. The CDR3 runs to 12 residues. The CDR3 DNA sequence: TGTGCCAGCAGCGTACAGGGAACCGAGCAGTACTTC. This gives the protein CASSVQGTEQYF.

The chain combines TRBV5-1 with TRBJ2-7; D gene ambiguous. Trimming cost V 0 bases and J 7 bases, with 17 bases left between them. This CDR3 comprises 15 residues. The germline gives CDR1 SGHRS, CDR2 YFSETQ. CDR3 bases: TGCGCCAGCAGCTTGGACATCCCGGATCTGAGGGAGCAGTACTTC. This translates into CASSLDIPDLREQYF.

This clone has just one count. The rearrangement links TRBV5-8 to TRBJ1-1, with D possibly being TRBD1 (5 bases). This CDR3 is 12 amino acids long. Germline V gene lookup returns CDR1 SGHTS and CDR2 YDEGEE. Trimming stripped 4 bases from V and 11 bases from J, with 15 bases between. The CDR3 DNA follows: TGTGCCAGCAGCCTAAGGGCGGGGGAGGCTTTCTTT. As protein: CASSLRAGEAFF.

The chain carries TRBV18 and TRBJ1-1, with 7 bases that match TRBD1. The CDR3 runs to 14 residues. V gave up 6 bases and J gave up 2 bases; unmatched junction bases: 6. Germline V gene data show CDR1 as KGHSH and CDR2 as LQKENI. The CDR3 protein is CASSLTGANTEAFF. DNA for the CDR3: TGTGCCAGCTCGCTCACAGGGGCCAACACTGAAGCTTTCTTT. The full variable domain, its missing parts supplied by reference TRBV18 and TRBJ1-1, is NAGVMQNPRHLVRRRGQEARLRCSPMKGHSHVYWYRQLPEEGLKFMVYLQKENIIDESGMPKERFSAEFPKEGPSILRIQQVVRGDSAAYFCASSLTGANTEAFFGQGTRLTVV.

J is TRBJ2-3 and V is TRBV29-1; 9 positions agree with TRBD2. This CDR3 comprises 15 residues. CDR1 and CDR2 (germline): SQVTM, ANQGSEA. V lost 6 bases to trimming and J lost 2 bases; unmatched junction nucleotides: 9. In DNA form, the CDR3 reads TGCAGCGTCCGGGGGGTAGCGGGGGCCACAGATACGCAGTATTTT. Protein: CSVRGVAGATDTQYF.

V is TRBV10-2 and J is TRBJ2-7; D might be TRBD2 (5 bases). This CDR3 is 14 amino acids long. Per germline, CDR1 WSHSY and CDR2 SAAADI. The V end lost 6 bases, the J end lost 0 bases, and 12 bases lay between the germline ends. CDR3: CASREDSSSYEQYF. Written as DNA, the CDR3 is TGCGCCAGCAGGGAGGACTCGAGCTCCTACGAGCAGTACTTC.

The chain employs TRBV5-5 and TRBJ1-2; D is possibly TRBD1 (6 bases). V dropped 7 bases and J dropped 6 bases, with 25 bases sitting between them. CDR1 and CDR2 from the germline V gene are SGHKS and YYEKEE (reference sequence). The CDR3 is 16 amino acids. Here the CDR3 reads CASSPLWGGAVHGYTF. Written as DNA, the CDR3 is TGTGCCAGCTCTCCTTTGTGGGGGGGCGCAGTACATGGCTACACCTTC.